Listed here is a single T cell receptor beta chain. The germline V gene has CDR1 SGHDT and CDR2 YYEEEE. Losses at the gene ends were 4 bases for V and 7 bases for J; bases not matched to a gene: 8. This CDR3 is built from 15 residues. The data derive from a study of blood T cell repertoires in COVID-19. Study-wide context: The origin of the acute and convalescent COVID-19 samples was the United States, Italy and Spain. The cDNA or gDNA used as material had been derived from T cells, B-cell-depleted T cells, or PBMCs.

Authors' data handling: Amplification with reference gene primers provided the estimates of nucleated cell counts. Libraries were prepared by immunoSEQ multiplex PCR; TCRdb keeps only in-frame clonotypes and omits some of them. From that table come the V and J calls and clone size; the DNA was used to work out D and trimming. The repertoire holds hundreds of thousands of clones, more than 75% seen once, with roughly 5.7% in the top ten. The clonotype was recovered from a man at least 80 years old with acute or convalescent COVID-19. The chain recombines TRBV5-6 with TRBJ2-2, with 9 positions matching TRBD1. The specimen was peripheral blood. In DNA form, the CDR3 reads TGTGCCAGCAGCGCCGGGACAGGGATAGTCGGGGAGCTGTTTTTT. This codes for CASSAGTGIVGELFF.